This record concerns one TCR beta chain sequence. Its antigen is still unknown. The data were obtained in a study of cytomegalovirus exposure and HLA in healthy donors. Overall study results and limits: Most TCR sequences showed up rarely, but some public TCRs showed up in many donors. The tendency of first-cohort TCR clusters to co-occur in the 100 to 150 validation repertoires was identified by a subsequent analysis.

Sequenced by immunoSEQ multiplex PCR; TCRdb stores in-frame clones only, minus some. Among about 78,000 clones listed, about 95% were seen once. Sequenced sample: PBMCs. The TCR was taken from a man aged 18-30 years in good health and CMV-seropositive.

This chain's CDR3 is CASSLTADTQYF. The CDR3 DNA sequence: TGTGCCAGCAGCTTAACAGCAGATACGCAGTATTTT. The genes are TRBV7-9 and TRBJ2-3, with unresolved D. V lost 2 bases, J lost 4 bases, and 4 bases lay in between. This CDR3 has 12 residues. The germline CDR1 and CDR2 sequences are SEHNR and FQNEAQ (reference sequence).